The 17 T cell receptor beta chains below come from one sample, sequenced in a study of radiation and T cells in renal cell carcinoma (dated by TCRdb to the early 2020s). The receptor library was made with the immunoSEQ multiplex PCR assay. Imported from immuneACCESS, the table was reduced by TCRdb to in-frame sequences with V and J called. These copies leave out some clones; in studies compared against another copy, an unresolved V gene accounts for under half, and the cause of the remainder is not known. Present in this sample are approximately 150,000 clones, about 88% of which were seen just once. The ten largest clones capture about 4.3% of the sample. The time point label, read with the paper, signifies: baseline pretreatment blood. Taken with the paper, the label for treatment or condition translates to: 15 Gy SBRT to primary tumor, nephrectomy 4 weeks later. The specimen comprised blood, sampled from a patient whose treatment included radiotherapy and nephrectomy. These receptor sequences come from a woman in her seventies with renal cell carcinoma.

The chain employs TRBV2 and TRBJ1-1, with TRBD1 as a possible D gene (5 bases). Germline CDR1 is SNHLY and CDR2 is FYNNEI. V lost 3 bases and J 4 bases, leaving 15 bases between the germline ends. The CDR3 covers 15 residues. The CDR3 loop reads CASSDGAKAGTEAFF. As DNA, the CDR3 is TGTGCCAGCAGTGATGGGGCAAAAGCTGGCACTGAAGCTTTCTTT.

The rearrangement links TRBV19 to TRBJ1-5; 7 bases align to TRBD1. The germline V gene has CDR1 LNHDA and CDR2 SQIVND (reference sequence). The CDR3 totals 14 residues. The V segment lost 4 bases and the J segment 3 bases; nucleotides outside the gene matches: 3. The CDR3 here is CASSRGQPNQPQHF. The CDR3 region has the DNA TGTGCCAGTAGTAGGGGACAGCCCAATCAGCCCCAGCATTTT.

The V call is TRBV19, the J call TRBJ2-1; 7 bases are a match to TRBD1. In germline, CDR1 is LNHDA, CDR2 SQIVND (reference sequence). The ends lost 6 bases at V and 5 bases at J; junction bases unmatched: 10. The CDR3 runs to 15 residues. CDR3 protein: CASSPERGPHNEQFF. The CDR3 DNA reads TGTGCCAGTAGCCCGGAGAGGGGGCCCCACAATGAGCAGTTCTTC.

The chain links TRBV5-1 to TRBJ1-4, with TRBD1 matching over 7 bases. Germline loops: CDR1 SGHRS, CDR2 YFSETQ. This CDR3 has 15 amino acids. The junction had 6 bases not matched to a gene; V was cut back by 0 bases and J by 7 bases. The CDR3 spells CASSLEEGAGEKLFF. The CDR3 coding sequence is TGCGCCAGCAGCTTGGAAGAGGGGGCAGGTGAAAAACTGTTTTTT.

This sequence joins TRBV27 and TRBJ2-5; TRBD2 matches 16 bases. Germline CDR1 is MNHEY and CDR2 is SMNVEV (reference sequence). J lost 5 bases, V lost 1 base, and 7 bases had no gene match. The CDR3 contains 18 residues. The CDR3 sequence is CASSLFGTSGGVQETQYF. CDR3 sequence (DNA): TGTGCCAGCAGTTTATTCGGGACTAGCGGGGGGGTCCAGGAGACCCAGTACTTC.

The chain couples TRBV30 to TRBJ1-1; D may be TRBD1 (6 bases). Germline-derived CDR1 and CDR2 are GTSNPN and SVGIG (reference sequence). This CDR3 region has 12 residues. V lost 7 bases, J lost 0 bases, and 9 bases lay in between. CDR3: CALTGMNTEAFF. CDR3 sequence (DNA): TGTGCCTTGACAGGCATGAACACTGAAGCTTTCTTT. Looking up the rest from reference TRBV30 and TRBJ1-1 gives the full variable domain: SQTIHQWPATLVQPVGSPLSLECTVEGTSNPNLYWYRQAAGRGLQLLFYSVGIGQISSEVPQNLSASRPQDRQFILSSKKLLLSDSGFYLCALTGMNTEAFFGQGTRLTVV.

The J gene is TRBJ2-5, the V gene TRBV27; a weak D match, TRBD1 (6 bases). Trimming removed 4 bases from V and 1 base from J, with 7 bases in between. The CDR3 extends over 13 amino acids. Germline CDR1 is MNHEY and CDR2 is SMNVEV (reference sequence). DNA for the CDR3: TGTGCCAGCAGTTCAGGGGTCCAAGAGACCCAGTACTTC. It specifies CASSSGVQETQYF.

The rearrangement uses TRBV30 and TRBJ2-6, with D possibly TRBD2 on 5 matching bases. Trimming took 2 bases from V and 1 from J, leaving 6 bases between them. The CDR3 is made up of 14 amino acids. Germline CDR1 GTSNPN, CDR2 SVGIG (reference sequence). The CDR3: CAWSTGSGANVLTF. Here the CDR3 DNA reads TGTGCCTGGAGTACGGGGTCTGGGGCCAACGTCCTGACTTTC. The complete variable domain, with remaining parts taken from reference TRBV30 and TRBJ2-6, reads SQTIHQWPATLVQPVGSPLSLECTVEGTSNPNLYWYRQAAGRGLQLLFYSVGIGQISSEVPQNLSASRPQDRQFILSSKKLLLSDSGFYLCAWSTGSGANVLTFGAGSRLTVL.

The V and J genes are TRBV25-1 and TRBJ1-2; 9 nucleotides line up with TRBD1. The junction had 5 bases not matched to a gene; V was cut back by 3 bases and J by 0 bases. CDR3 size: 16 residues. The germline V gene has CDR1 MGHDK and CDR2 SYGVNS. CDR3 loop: CASSDNRGRANYGYTF. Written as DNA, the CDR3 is TGTGCCAGCAGTGATAACAGGGGGCGGGCTAACTATGGCTACACCTTC.

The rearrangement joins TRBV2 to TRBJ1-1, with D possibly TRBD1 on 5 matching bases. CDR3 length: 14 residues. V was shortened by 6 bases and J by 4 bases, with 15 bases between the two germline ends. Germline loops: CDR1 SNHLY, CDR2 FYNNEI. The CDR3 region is CASRERQGTTEAFF. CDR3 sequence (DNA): TGTGCCAGCAGAGAAAGGCAGGGAACCACTGAAGCTTTCTTT. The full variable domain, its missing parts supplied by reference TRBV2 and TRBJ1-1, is EPEVTQTPSHQVTQMGQEVILRCVPISNHLYFYWYRQILGQKVEFLVSFYNNEISEKSEIFDDQFSVERPDGSNFTLKIRSTKLEDSAMYFCASRERQGTTEAFFGQGTRLTVV.

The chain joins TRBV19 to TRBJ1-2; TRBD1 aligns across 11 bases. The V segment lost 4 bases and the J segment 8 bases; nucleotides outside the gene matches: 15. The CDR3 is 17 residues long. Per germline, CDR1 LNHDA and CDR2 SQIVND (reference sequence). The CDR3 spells CASSTNPTRDRGRGYTF. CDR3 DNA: TGTGCCAGTAGTACCAACCCCACCCGGGACAGGGGGAGAGGCTACACCTTC.

The CDR3 loop reads CASSYQMGSYGYTF. The CDR3 coding sequence is TGTGCCAGCAGTTATCAGATGGGAAGCTATGGCTACACCTTC. V usage is TRBV6-5 and J usage is TRBJ1-2; D not certain. The germline V gene encodes CDR1 MNHEY and CDR2 SVGAGI. The CDR3 is 14 residues long. V was cut by 3 bases and J by 4 bases, with 12 bases left in between.

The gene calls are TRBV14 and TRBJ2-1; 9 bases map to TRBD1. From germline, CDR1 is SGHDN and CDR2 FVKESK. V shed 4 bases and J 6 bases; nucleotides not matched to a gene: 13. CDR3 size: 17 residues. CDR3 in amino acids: CASSLGTGTGFRNEQFF. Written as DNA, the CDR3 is TGTGCCAGCAGCCTGGGCACCGGGACAGGGTTTCGCAATGAGCAGTTCTTC.

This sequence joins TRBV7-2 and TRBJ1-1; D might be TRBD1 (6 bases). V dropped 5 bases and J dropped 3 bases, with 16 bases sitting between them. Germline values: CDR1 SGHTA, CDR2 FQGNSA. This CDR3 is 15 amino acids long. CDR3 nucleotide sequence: TGTGCCAGCAGCCCCAGGACAGCCTCGTACACTGAAGCTTTCTTT. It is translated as CASSPRTASYTEAFF.

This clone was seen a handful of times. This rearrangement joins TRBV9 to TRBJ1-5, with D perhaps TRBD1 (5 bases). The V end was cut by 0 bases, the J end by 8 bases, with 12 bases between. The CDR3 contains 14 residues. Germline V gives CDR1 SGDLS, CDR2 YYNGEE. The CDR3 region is CASSVAGTGEPQHF. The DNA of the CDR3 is TGTGCCAGCAGCGTAGCCGGGACGGGGGAGCCCCAGCATTTT.

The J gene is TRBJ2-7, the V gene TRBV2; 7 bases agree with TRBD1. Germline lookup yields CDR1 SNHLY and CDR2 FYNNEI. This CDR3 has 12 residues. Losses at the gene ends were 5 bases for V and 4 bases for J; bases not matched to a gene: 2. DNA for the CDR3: TGTGCCAGCAGTAAGGACAGGTACGAGCAGTACTTC. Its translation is CASSKDRYEQYF.

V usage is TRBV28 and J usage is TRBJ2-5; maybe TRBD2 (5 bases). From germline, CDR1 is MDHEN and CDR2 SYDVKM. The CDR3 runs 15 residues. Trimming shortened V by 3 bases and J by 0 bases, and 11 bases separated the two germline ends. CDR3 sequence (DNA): TGTGCCAGCAGTTTTCTCCTAGCCAACCAAGAGACCCAGTACTTC. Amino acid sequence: CASSFLLANQETQYF.